In this sample, the clone carrying this T cell receptor (beta chain) turned up a few times. The antigen is not known. Sequencing ends 3 residues short of the CDR3 end; the germline J gene provides the rest. The data were obtained in a study of T cell clonality in common variable immunodeficiency. The CDR3 is 18 residues long. Looked up from germline, CDR1 is SGHRS and CDR2 is YFSETQ. The ends lost 5 bases at V and 5 bases at J; junction bases unmatched: 18. Only in-frame clones appear in the TCRdb table, and some are missing; sequencing was by immunoSEQ multiplex PCR. The sample was found to contain just under 20,000 clones, and every one recurs. Study-level findings and limits: Common variable immunodeficiency TCR beta sequences reportedly had fewer deletions and N-nucleotide insertions. Shared TCRbeta clones were fewer between CVID subjects than controls.

The receptor was isolated from a human donor with common variable immunodeficiency. The rearrangement joins TRBV5-1 to TRBJ2-1; the match to TRBD1 covers 8 bases. Sequenced sample: peripheral blood mononuclear cells. The CDR3 bases that were read are TGCGCCAGCAGTCGGGGACAGGTGACCGGGACTCCAAACAATGAG. This codes for CASSRGQVTGTPNNE. The whole CDR3 reads CASSRGQVTGTPNNEQFF.